What follows are 25 T cell receptor beta chains derived from one specimen sequenced in a study of type 1 regulatory T cells. In TCRdb, the reads were re-called with MiXCR into one record per CDR3 protein. This table holds tens of thousands of distinct CDR3 sequences, about a fifth found once. The antigens these receptors bind are not known. Study-level points and caveats: Compared with non-Tr1 cells, Tr1 cells showed a narrower TCR repertoire.

Sequenced input: cultured type 1 regulatory T (Tr1) cells, either the whole culture or a sorted fraction (not recorded which). The receptor set was obtained from a human donor in good health.

The rearrangement links TRBV20-1 to TRBJ1-1; no reliable D call. The CDR3 runs to 13 residues. Per the germline V gene, CDR1 is DFQATT and CDR2 is SNEGSKA (reference sequence). CDR3 coding DNA: TGCAGCCCCAACCAAGGCGTGGGCACTGAAGCTTTCTTT. It specifies CSPNQGVGTEAFF.

This clonotype counts as medium-sized. The chain is built from TRBV12-3 or TRBV12-4 and TRBJ2-5; D is ambiguous. The CDR3 extends over 12 amino acids. Trimming took 1 base from V and 5 from J, leaving 5 bases between them. The CDR3 DNA follows: TGTGCCAGCAGTTTAGTTGAGGAGACCCAGTACTTC. It is translated as CASSLVEETQYF.

V gene TRBV20-1 combines with J gene TRBJ1-2, with 7 bases lining up with TRBD1. This CDR3 comprises 13 residues. Per germline, CDR1 DFQATT and CDR2 SNEGSKA (reference sequence). V trimming: 6 bases; J trimming: 1 base; junction bases outside the gene matches: 5. The CDR3 loop reads CSASTGRNYGYTF. The DNA for the CDR3 is TGCAGTGCCTCGACAGGGCGTAACTATGGCTACACCTTC.

This chain uses TRBV10-3 with TRBJ2-1; D perhaps matches TRBD1 (6 bases). Germline V gene lookup returns CDR1 ENHRY and CDR2 SYGVKD. The CDR3 loop spans 15 amino acids. The V end lost 7 bases, the J end lost 3 bases, and 16 bases lay between the germline ends. The CDR3 sequence is CAIKSQGTYYNEQFF. For the CDR3, the DNA is TGTGCCATCAAGTCTCAGGGGACCTACTACAATGAGCAGTTCTTC.

The chain uses TRBV20-1 and TRBJ2-1; TRBD2 aligns across 12 bases. V was pared by 0 bases and J by 5 bases, with 5 bases of the junction left unmatched. The germline CDR1 and CDR2 sequences are DFQATT and SNEGSKA (reference sequence). This CDR3 region has 16 residues. The CDR3 region is CSARDPSGRADNEQFF. The CDR3 nucleotides read TGCAGTGCTAGAGACCCTAGCGGGAGGGCCGACAATGAGCAGTTCTTC.

The sample holds a few counts of this clonotype. The CDR3 here is CASRKGPSTDTQYF. DNA for the CDR3: TGCGCCAGCAGAAAAGGGCCGTCCACAGATACGCAGTATTTT. V usage is TRBV5-1 and J usage is TRBJ2-3; D is uncertain. V dropped 5 bases and J dropped 2 bases, with 12 bases sitting between them. CDR3 length: 14 amino acids. CDR1 is SGHRS and CDR2 is YFSETQ in the germline V gene.

The chain couples TRBV20-1 to TRBJ1-2; 10 bases align to TRBD1. This CDR3 region has 15 residues. Germline CDR1 DFQATT, CDR2 SNEGSKA (reference sequence). With V trimmed by 3 bases and J by 4 bases, 8 bases remained unmatched. CDR3 coding DNA: TGCAGTGCTAGGATCCCGACAGGGGGCGGCTATGGCTACACCTTC. Translating it yields CSARIPTGGGYGYTF.

This clonotype was seen repeatedly, ten times or more. The chain uses TRBV28 and TRBJ2-3, with TRBD2 matching over 9 bases. Germline V CDR1 and CDR2: MDHEN, SYDVKM. This CDR3 is built from 16 residues. J gave up 2 bases and V 1 base, and 4 bases lay outside the gene matches. CDR3 in amino acids: CASSLLRLAATDTQYF. The DNA of the CDR3 is TGTGCCAGCAGTTTATTACGACTAGCGGCCACAGATACGCAGTATTTT.

This chain connects TRBV5-1 to TRBJ2-2, with D perhaps matching TRBD2 (6 bases). V lost 7 bases and J lost 3, with 13 bases in between. This CDR3 spans 14 amino acids. Per the germline V gene, CDR1 is SGHRS and CDR2 is YFSETQ. The chain's CDR3 is CASASGGDTGELFF. CDR3 nucleotides: TGCGCCAGCGCGTCCGGAGGGGACACCGGGGAGCTGTTTTTT.

In this sample, this clonotype turned up a few times. This chain uses TRBV12-3 or TRBV12-4 with TRBJ1-1; D gene uncertain. Deletions cut 1 base from V and 7 bases from J, with 7 bases between. This CDR3 has 12 amino acids. The CDR3 protein is CASSLVGNEAFF. CDR3 coding DNA: TGTGCCAGCAGTTTAGTGGGAAATGAAGCTTTCTTT.

This chain connects TRBV20-1 to TRBJ2-3; TRBD1 matches 7 bases. The V segment lost 0 bases and the J segment 6 bases; nucleotides outside the gene matches: 0. The CDR3 runs 12 residues. Germline V CDR1 and CDR2: DFQATT, SNEGSKA (reference sequence). The DNA for the CDR3 is TGCAGTGCTAGAGAGACAGGGGATACGCAGTATTTT. Its translation: CSARETGDTQYF.

The J gene is TRBJ2-6, the V gene TRBV20-1; D uncertain. V was pared by 5 bases and J by 2 bases, with 4 bases between. CDR1 and CDR2 (germline): DFQATT, SNEGSKA (reference sequence). This CDR3 is 12 amino acids long. The CDR3 reads CSASAGANVLTF. Here the CDR3 DNA reads TGCAGTGCTTCCGCTGGGGCCAACGTCCTGACTTTC.

The V gene is TRBV20-1, the J gene TRBJ2-1; 9 bases are shared with TRBD2. Germline loops: CDR1 DFQATT, CDR2 SNEGSKA (reference sequence). This CDR3 is built from 15 residues. V shed 0 bases and J 8 bases; nucleotides not matched to a gene: 8. DNA for the CDR3: TGCAGTGCTAGAGAGGGTCTAGCGGGGTACGATGAGCAGTTCTTC. Translating it yields CSAREGLAGYDEQFF.

This clonotype has just a few counts. The rearrangement links TRBV6-1 to TRBJ2-7; the D gene could be TRBD1 or TRBD2 (5 bases each). Germline loops: CDR1 MNHNS, CDR2 SASEGT. The V gene lost 8 bases and the J gene lost 3 bases, with 14 bases spanning the gap. The CDR3 spans 13 residues. The CDR3 region is CASSRGTDYEQYF. The CDR3, as DNA: TGTGCCAGCTCCCGAGGGACCGACTACGAGCAGTACTTC.

A few counts support this clonotype. The genes are TRBV7-2 and TRBJ2-2; the D is unclear. The CDR3 sequence is 12 residues long. Germline CDR1 SGHTA, CDR2 FQGNSA. The germline V and J ends were trimmed by 4 bases and 5 bases, with 5 bases remaining between them. The CDR3 nucleotides read TGTGCCAGCAGCTGGGGAACCGGGGAGCTGTTTTTT. Translated: CASSWGTGELFF.

The chain has TRBV5-1 and TRBJ2-7; D may be TRBD2 (6 bases). Between the trimmed V and J ends, which lost 0 bases and 2 bases, there was a span of 15 bases. Germline V gene sequence: CDR1 SGHRS, CDR2 YFSETQ. The CDR3 runs 16 residues. CDR3 region: CASSLESGPPPYEQYF. In DNA form, the CDR3 reads TGCGCCAGCAGCTTGGAGAGCGGGCCACCTCCCTACGAGCAGTACTTC.

V usage is TRBV5-1 and J usage is TRBJ2-7, with TRBD1 matching over 8 bases. The CDR3 sequence is 13 residues long. Trimming cost V 0 bases and J 9 bases; bases outside gene matches: 5. Germline V gene lookup returns CDR1 SGHRS and CDR2 YFSETQ. The CDR3 loop is CASSLGQGAAQYF. CDR3 nucleotide sequence: TGCGCCAGCAGCTTGGGCCAGGGGGCAGCGCAGTACTTC. The full variable domain, completed using reference TRBV5-1 and TRBJ2-7, is KAGVTQTPRYLIKTRGQQVTLSCSPISGHRSVSWYQQTPGQGLQFLFEYFSETQRNKGNFPGRFSGRQFSNSRSEMNVSTLELGDSALYLCASSLGQGAAQYFGPGTRLTVT.

CDR3 nucleotide sequence: TGTGCCAGCAGCGTAGGACAGAGCGCTGAAGCTTTCTTT. As protein: CASSVGQSAEAFF. This rearrangement joins TRBV9 to TRBJ1-1, with TRBD1 as a possible D gene (5 bases). Per the germline V gene, CDR1 is SGDLS and CDR2 is YYNGEE. The V end lost 0 bases, the J end lost 6 bases, and 9 bases lay between the germline ends. The CDR3 runs to 13 residues.

The rearrangement uses TRBV5-1 and TRBJ2-3; 13 bases fit TRBD2. V was clipped by 4 bases and J by 4 bases; unmatched bases: 3. This CDR3 has 15 amino acids. Germline CDR1 SGHRS, CDR2 YFSETQ. The CDR3 here is CASSQLAGGPDTQYF. The CDR3 DNA is TGCGCCAGCAGCCAACTAGCGGGAGGGCCAGATACGCAGTATTTT.

This clonotype was detected a few times. The chain is built from TRBV7-9 and TRBJ2-3; the D gene is possibly TRBD2 (6 bases). Between the trimmed V and J ends, which lost 3 bases and 2 bases, there was a span of 15 bases. The CDR3 is made up of 16 amino acids. Looked up from germline, CDR1 is SEHNR and CDR2 is FQNEAQ (reference sequence). The CDR3 nucleotides are TGTGCCAGCAGCTTCGCGGAGGGATCCTACACAGATACGCAGTATTTT. This gives the protein CASSFAEGSYTDTQYF.

The chain combines TRBV7-2 with TRBJ2-3; D gene uncertain. Between the trimmed V and J ends, which lost 0 bases and 4 bases, there was a span of 5 bases. The CDR3 spans 13 residues. Germline CDR1 and CDR2: SGHTA and FQGNSA. The CDR3: CASSLATPDTQYF. In DNA, the CDR3 is TGTGCCAGCAGCTTAGCAACCCCAGATACGCAGTATTTT. The whole variable domain, remainder taken from reference TRBV7-2 and TRBJ2-3, is GAGVSQSPSNKVTEKGKDVELRCDPISGHTALYWYRQSLGQGLEFLIYFQGNSAPDKSGLPSDRFSAERTGGSVSTLTIQRTQQEDSAVYLCASSLATPDTQYFGPGTRLTVL.

This clonotype came up a few times. The CDR3 spells CASSKGLDTGELFF. CDR3 coding DNA: TGCGCCAGCAGTAAGGGGTTGGACACCGGGGAGCTGTTTTTT. The chain joins TRBV5-1 to TRBJ2-2, with a weak D call TRBD1 (5 bases). CDR1 and CDR2 (germline): SGHRS, YFSETQ. The V end was cut by 5 bases, the J end by 3 bases, with 11 bases between. The CDR3 has 14 residues.

In its sample, this clonotype was seen many times. The J gene is TRBJ1-5, the V gene TRBV12-3 or TRBV12-4; D is possibly TRBD1 (6 bases). The ends were cut back, 4 bases at V and 3 bases at J, with 13 bases in the middle. This CDR3 is 15 amino acids long. The CDR3 DNA is TGTGCCAGCAGTTCGTCCACAGGGACCAATCAGCCCCAGCATTTT. Protein: CASSSSTGTNQPQHF.

This clonotype came up a few times. The V and J genes are TRBV5-1 and TRBJ2-1; D remains ambiguous. Trimming removed 4 bases at V and 10 bases at J, with 15 bases between. This CDR3 region has 13 residues. Germline CDR1 SGHRS, CDR2 YFSETQ. The CDR3 region has the DNA TGCGCCAGCAGCGGCTTAGTGGGAAAGGAGCAGTTCTTC. Translation: CASSGLVGKEQFF.

Comments on this clonotype: A much larger clone lies one base from this, so it may be a read error. No conserved phenylalanine or tryptophan ends this CDR3, so it is likely a read error. The CDR3 here is CASSLEGIPNTEAFL. The CDR3 nucleotides read TGCGCCAGCAGCTTGGAAGGAATTCCCAACACTGAAGCTTTCCTT. The chain links TRBV5-1 to TRBJ1-1; D gene uncertain. CDR1 is SGHRS and CDR2 is YFSETQ in the germline V gene. The CDR3 has 15 amino acids. V lost 0 bases, J lost 2 bases, and 11 bases lay in between.